One and the same sample provided the 6 T cell receptor beta chains below, sequenced in a study of OX40 agonist ivuxolimab in advanced cancers. Some clones are missing from TCRdb's copy, which holds only in-frame ones; the method was immunoSEQ multiplex PCR. The sample lists some 47,000 clones, 80% occurring once. The sequenced sample was CD4+ or CD8+ T cells sorted from blood, obtained in a trial of the OX40 agonist ivuxolimab. All receptors derive from an adult with an advanced solid tumor such as melanoma, head and neck, liver or kidney cancer.

This clone has a handful of counts. The chain is built from TRBV6-5 and TRBJ1-2; 7 bases line up with TRBD1. V shed 5 bases, J shed 7 bases, and the junction held 10 bases outside the gene matches. The CDR3 has 14 amino acids. CDR1 MNHEY and CDR2 SVGAGI come from the germline V gene. The chain's CDR3 is CASSKDRVESGYTF. The CDR3 nucleotides read TGTGCCAGCAGTAAAGACAGGGTAGAAAGTGGCTACACCTTC.

The chain recombines TRBV5-4 with TRBJ2-1, with 11 bases lining up with TRBD1. V lost 4 bases, J lost 5 bases, and 8 bases stayed unmatched. This CDR3 spans 16 amino acids. Looked up from germline, CDR1 is SGHNT and CDR2 is YYREEE (reference sequence). CDR3 residues: CASSRRGQGANNEQFF. In nucleotides, the CDR3 is TGTGCCAGCAGCCGTAGAGGACAGGGGGCGAACAATGAGCAGTTCTTC.

V is TRBV21-1 and J is TRBJ2-1. TRBV21-1 is described as a pseudogene. The CDR3 consists of 14 residues. The chain's CDR3 is CASGLFPHYNEQFF. The DNA of the CDR3 is TGTGCCAGCGGATTATTTCCCCACTACAATGAGCAGTTCTTC.

The V call is TRBV10-2, the J call TRBJ2-1; 8 bases fit TRBD2. CDR3 length equals 14 residues. Trimming at V came to 6 bases and at J to 7 bases, leaving 8 bases not matched to a gene. CDR1 WSHSY and CDR2 SAAADI come from the germline V gene. The CDR3 DNA follows: TGCGCCAGCAGGAATAGCGGGAATACGAATGAGCAGTTCTTC. It is translated as CASRNSGNTNEQFF.

The V gene is TRBV11-2, the J gene TRBJ1-2; TRBD1 is a possible D gene (5 bases). This CDR3 is 12 amino acids long. V dropped 4 bases and J dropped 4 bases, with 7 bases sitting between them. CDR1 SGHAT and CDR2 FQNNGV come from the germline V gene. The CDR3 nucleotides read TGTGCCAGCAGCTCGACAGTCTATGGCTACACCTTC. Protein sequence: CASSSTVYGYTF.

This rearrangement joins TRBV27 to TRBJ1-3; possible D gene TRBD1, 6 bases. The germline CDR1 and CDR2 sequences are MNHEY and SMNVEV (reference sequence). The ends were cut back, 6 bases at V and 0 bases at J, with 24 bases in the middle. This CDR3 is 19 amino acids long. The CDR3 nucleotides read TGTGCCAGCAGCCGATTACCCCGTAGACAGGCAAACTCTGGAAACACCATATATTTT. Its protein is CASSRLPRRQANSGNTIYF.